This T cell receptor beta chain was captured by sequencing in a study of OX40 agonist ivuxolimab in advanced cancers. Notes on the study in general: Those patients achieving a partial response at 0.1-3.0 mg/kg showed among the lowest clonal expansion.

TCRdb's table, derived via immunoSEQ multiplex PCR, lists solely in-frame clones and lacks some. The table lists over 15,000 clones, about three quarters of them singletons. Germline CDR1 and CDR2: SGHTA and FQGNSA. CDR3 length: 13 amino acids. The V gene lost 5 bases and the J gene lost 0 bases, with 8 bases spanning the gap. A note on this clone: The antigen is undetermined.

Sampling times: baseline, cycle 4 day 1, cycle 7 day 1. This sample comprised CD4+ or CD8+ T cells sorted from blood, obtained in a trial of the OX40 agonist ivuxolimab. The chain joins TRBV7-2 to TRBJ2-7, with D perhaps matching TRBD1 or TRBD2 (5 bases each). The sequence derives from an adult with an advanced solid tumor such as melanoma, head and neck, liver or kidney cancer. The CDR3 DNA reads TGTGCCAGCAGCACGGGGACCTCCTACGAGCAGTACTTC. Amino acids: CASSTGTSYEQYF.